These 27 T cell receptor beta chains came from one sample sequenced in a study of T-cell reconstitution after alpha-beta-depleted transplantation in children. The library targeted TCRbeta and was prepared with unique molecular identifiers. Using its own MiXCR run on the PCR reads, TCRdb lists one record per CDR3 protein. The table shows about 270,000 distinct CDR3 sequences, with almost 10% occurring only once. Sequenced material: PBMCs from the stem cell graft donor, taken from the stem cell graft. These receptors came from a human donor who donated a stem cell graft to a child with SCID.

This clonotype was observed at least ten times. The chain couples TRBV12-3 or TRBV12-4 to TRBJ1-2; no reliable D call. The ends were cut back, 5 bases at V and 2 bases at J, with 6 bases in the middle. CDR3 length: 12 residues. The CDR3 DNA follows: TGTGCCAGCAGTCCCGGGAACTATGGCTACACCTTC. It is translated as CASSPGNYGYTF.

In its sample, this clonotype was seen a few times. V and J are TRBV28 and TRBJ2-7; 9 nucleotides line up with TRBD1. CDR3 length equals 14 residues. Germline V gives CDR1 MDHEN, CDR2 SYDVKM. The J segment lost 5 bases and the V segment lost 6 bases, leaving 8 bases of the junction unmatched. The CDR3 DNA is TGTGCCAGCAGCAAGGACAGGGGAGGCGACGAGCAGTACTTC. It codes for CASSKDRGGDEQYF.

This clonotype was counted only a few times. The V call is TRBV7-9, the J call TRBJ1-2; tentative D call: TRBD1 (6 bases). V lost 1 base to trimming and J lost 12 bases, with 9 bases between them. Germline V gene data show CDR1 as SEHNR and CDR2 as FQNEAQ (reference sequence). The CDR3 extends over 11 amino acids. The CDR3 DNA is TGTGCCAGCAGCTTAGACAGGGCCCACACCTTC. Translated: CASSLDRAHTF. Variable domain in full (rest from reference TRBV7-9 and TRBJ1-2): DTGVSQNPRHKITKRGQNVTFRCDPISEHNRLYWYRQTLGQGPEFLTYFQNEAQLEKSRLLSDRFSAERPKGSFSTLEIQRTEQGDSAMYLCASSLDRAHTFGSGTRLTVV.

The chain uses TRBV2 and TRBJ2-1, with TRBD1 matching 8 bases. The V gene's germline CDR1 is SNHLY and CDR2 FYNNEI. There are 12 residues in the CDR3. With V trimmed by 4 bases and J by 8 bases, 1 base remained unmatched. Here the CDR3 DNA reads TGTGCCAGCAGTGCGACAGGGGATGAGCAGTTCTTC. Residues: CASSATGDEQFF.

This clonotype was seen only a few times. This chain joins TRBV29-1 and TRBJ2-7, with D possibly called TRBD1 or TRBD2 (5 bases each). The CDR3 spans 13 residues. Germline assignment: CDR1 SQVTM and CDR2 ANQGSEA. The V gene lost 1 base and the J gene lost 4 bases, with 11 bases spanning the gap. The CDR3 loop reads CSVEVGGYYEQYF. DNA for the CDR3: TGCAGCGTTGAAGTTGGGGGATATTACGAGCAGTACTTC.

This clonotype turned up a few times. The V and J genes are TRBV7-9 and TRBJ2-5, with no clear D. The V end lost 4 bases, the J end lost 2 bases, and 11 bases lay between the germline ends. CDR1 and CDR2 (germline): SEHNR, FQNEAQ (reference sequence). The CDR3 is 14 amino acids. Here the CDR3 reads CASSSWEEQETQYF. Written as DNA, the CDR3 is TGTGCCAGCAGCTCCTGGGAAGAGCAAGAGACCCAGTACTTC.

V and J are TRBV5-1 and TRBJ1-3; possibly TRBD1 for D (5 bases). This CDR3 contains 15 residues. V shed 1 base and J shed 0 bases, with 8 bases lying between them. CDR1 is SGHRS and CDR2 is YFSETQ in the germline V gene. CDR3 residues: CASSLKGPSGNTIYF. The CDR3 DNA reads TGCGCCAGCAGCTTGAAGGGGCCCTCTGGAAACACCATATATTTT.

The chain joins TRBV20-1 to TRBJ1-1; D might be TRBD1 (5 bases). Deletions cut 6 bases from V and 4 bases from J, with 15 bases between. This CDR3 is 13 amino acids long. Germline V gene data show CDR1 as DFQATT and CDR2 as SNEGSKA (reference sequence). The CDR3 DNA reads TGCAGTGCCCCCGGCGGGGGGATCACTGAAGCTTTCTTT. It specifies CSAPGGGITEAFF.

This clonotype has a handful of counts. The CDR3 coding sequence is TGCAGTGCTAGAGAGAACACCCTGATAGGTGGCTACACCTTC. Amino acid sequence: CSARENTLIGGYTF. The chain carries TRBV20-1 and TRBJ1-2; D uncertain. V lost 0 bases, J lost 7 bases, and 15 bases lay in between. The CDR3 contains 14 residues. Germline V gene data show CDR1 as DFQATT and CDR2 as SNEGSKA (reference sequence).

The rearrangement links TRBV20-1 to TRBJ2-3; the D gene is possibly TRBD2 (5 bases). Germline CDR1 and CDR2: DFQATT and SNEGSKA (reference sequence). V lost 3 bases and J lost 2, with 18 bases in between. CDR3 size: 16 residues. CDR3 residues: CSASASSGMITDTQYF. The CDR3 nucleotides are TGCAGTGCTAGTGCTAGCTCGGGTATGATCACAGATACGCAGTATTTT.

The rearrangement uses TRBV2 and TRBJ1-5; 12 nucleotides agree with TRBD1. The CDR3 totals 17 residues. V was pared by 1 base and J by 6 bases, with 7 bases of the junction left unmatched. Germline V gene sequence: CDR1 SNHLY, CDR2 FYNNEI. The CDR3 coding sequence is TGTGCCAGCAGTGAAGATAGGGGACAGGGGGCTGGTCAGCCCCAGCATTTT. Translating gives CASSEDRGQGAGQPQHF.

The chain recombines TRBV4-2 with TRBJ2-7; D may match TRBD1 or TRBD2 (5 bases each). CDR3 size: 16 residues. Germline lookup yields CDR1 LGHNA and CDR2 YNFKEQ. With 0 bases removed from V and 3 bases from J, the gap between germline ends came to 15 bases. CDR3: CASSQDPQGVVYEQYF. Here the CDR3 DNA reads TGTGCCAGCAGCCAAGATCCCCAGGGAGTTGTCTACGAGCAGTACTTC.

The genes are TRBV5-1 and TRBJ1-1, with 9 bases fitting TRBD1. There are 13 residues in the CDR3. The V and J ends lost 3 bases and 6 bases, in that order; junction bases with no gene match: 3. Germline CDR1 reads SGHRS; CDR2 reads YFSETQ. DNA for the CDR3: TGCGCCAGCAGCTGGACAGGGGTCGCTGAAGCTTTCTTT. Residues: CASSWTGVAEAFF.

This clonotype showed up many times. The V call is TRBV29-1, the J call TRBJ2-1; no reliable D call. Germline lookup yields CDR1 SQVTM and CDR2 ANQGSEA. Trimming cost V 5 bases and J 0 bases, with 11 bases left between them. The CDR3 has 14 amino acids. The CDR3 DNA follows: TGCAGCGTTCTCCCCGGGCCCTCCTACAATGAGCAGTTCTTC. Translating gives CSVLPGPSYNEQFF.

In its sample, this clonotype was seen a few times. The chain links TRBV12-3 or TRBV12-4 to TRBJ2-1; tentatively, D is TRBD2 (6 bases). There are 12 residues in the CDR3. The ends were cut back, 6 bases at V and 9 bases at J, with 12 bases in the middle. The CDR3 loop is CASSRSGSEQFF. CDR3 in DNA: TGTGCCAGCAGCCGTAGCGGAAGTGAGCAGTTCTTC.

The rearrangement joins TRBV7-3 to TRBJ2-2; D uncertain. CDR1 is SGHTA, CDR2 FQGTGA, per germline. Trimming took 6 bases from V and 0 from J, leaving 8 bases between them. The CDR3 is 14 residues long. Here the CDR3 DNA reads TGTGCCAGCAGTCCCCTAGCGAACACCGGGGAGCTGTTTTTT. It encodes CASSPLANTGELFF.

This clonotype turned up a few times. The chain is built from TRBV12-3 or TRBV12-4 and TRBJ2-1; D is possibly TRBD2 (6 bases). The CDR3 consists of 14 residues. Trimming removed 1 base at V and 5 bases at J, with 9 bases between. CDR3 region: CASSLGGDHNEQFF. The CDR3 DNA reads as TGTGCCAGCAGTTTAGGGGGGGACCACAATGAGCAGTTCTTC.

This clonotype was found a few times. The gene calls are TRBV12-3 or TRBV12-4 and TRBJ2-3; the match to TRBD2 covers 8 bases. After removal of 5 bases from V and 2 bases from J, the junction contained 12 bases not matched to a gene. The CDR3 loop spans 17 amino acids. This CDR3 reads CASSLLAFGGATDTQYF. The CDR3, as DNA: TGTGCCAGCAGTCTTCTGGCGTTCGGGGGGGCCACAGATACGCAGTATTTT.

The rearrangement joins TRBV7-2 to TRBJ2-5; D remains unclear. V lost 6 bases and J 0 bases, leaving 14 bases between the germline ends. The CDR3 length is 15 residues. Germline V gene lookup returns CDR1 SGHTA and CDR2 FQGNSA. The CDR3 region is CASRAPARYQETQYF. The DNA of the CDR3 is TGTGCCAGCAGGGCCCCTGCTAGGTACCAAGAGACCCAGTACTTC.

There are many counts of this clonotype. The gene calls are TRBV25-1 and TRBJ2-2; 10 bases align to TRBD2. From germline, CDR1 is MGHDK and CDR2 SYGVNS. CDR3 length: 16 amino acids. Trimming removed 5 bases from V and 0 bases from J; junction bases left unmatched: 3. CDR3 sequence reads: CASSRTSGANTGELFF. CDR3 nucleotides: TGTGCCAGCAGTCGGACTAGCGGCGCGAACACCGGGGAGCTGTTTTTT.

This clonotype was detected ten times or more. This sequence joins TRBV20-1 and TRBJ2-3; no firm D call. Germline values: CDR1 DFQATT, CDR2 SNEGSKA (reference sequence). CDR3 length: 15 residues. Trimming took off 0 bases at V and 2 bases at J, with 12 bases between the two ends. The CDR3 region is CSARDLGEYTDTQYF. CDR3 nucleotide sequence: TGCAGTGCTAGAGATCTAGGAGAATACACAGATACGCAGTATTTT.

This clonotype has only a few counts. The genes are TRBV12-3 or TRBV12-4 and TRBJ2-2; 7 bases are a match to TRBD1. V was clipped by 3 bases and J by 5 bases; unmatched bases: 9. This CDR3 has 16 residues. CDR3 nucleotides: TGTGCCAGCAGTTTCTATACAGGGGTAGGGACCGGGGAGCTGTTTTTT. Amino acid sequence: CASSFYTGVGTGELFF.

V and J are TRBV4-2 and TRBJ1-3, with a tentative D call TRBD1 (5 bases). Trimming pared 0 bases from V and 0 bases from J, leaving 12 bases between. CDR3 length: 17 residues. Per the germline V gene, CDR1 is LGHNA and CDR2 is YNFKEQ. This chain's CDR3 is CASSQETGVFSGNTIYF. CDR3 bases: TGTGCCAGCAGCCAAGAAACGGGGGTCTTCTCTGGAAACACCATATATTTT.

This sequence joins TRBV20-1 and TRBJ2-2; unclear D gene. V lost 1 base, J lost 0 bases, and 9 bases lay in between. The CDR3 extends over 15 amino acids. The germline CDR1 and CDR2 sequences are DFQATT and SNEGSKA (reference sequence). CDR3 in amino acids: CSARGLGTNTGELFF. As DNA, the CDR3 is TGCAGTGCTAGAGGGTTAGGGACGAACACCGGGGAGCTGTTTTTT.

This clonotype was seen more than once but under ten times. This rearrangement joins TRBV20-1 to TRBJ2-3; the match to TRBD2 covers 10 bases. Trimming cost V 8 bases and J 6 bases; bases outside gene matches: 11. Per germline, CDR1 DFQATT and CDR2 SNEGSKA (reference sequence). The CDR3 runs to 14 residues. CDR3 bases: TGCAGTATGATAGCGGGGGGCCGTGGGGATACGCAGTATTTT. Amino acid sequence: CSMIAGGRGDTQYF.

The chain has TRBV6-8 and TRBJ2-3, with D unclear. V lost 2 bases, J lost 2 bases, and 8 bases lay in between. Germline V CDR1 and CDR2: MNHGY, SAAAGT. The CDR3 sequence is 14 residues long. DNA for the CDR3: TGTGCCAGCAGTTACGTTTCCAACACAGATACGCAGTATTTT. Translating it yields CASSYVSNTDTQYF.

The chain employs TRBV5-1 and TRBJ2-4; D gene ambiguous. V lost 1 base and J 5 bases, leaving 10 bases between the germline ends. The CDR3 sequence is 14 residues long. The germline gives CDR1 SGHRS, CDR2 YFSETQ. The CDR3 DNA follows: TGCGCCAGCAGCTTGTCCCTCACTGAAAACATTCAGTACTTC. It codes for CASSLSLTENIQYF. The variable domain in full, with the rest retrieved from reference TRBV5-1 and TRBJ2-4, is KAGVTQTPRYLIKTRGQQVTLSCSPISGHRSVSWYQQTPGQGLQFLFEYFSETQRNKGNFPGRFSGRQFSNSRSEMNVSTLELGDSALYLCASSLSLTENIQYFGAGTRLSVL.